The subject of this entry is one T cell receptor (beta chain). CDR1 SGHTA and CDR2 FQGNSA come from the germline V gene. V was pared by 2 bases and J by 10 bases, with 10 bases of the junction left unmatched. The CDR3 runs 16 residues. These data are taken from a study of blood T cell repertoires in COVID-19. For the study at large: Researchers got acute and convalescent COVID-19 samples from the United States, Italy and Spain. From T cells, B-cell-depleted T cells, or PBMCs came the material, which was cDNA or gDNA.

Profiled with immunoSEQ multiplex PCR; TCRdb holds only in-frame clones, not every one. The sample records 200,000 to 250,000 clones, roughly 84% being singletons. The chain combines TRBV7-2 with TRBJ1-6; 8 positions agree with TRBD1. The sample consisted of peripheral blood. This receptor was identified in a man younger than 40 with active or convalescent COVID-19. CDR3 loop: CASSLRVGRGRSPLHF. The CDR3 nucleotides are TGTGCCAGCAGCTTAAGGGTGGGCAGGGGGCGCTCACCCCTCCACTTT.